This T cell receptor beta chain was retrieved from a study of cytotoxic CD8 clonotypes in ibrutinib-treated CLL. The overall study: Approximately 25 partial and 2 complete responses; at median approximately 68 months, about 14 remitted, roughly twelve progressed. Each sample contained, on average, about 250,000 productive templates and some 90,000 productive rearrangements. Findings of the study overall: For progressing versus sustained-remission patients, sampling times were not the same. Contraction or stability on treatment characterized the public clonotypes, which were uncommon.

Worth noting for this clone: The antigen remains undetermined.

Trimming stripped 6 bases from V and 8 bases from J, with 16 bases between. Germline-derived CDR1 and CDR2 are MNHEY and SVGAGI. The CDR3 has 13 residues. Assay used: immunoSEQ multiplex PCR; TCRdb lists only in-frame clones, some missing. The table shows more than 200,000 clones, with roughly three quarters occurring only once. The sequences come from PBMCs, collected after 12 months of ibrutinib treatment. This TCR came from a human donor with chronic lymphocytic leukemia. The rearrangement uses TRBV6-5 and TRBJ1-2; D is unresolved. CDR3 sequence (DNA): TGTGCCAGCAGCGGGTCAAACAGTCTCGGCTACACCTTC. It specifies CASSGSNSLGYTF.